This TCR beta chain was profiled in a study of blood T cells in healthy people across ages. Using a J-beta primer mix together with a sample-barcoded 5' primer, a second PCR was run for about 6 to 12 cycles. From the 5' RACE reads, TCRdb called clonotypes with MiXCR, one entry per CDR3 protein. This table holds over a million distinct CDR3 sequences, 35% to 45% found once. This CDR3 is built from 16 residues. Germline CDR1 and CDR2: SGDLS and YYNGEE. Deletions cut 4 bases from V and 0 bases from J, with 17 bases between. Sequenced sample: blood. The receptor comes from a woman in her late teens or twenties in good health. V usage is TRBV9 and J usage is TRBJ2-7, with a tentative D call TRBD2 (6 bases). CDR3: CASSPNSGTVSYEQYF. As DNA, the CDR3 is TGTGCCAGCAGCCCCAACTCCGGGACTGTCTCCTACGAGCAGTACTTC.